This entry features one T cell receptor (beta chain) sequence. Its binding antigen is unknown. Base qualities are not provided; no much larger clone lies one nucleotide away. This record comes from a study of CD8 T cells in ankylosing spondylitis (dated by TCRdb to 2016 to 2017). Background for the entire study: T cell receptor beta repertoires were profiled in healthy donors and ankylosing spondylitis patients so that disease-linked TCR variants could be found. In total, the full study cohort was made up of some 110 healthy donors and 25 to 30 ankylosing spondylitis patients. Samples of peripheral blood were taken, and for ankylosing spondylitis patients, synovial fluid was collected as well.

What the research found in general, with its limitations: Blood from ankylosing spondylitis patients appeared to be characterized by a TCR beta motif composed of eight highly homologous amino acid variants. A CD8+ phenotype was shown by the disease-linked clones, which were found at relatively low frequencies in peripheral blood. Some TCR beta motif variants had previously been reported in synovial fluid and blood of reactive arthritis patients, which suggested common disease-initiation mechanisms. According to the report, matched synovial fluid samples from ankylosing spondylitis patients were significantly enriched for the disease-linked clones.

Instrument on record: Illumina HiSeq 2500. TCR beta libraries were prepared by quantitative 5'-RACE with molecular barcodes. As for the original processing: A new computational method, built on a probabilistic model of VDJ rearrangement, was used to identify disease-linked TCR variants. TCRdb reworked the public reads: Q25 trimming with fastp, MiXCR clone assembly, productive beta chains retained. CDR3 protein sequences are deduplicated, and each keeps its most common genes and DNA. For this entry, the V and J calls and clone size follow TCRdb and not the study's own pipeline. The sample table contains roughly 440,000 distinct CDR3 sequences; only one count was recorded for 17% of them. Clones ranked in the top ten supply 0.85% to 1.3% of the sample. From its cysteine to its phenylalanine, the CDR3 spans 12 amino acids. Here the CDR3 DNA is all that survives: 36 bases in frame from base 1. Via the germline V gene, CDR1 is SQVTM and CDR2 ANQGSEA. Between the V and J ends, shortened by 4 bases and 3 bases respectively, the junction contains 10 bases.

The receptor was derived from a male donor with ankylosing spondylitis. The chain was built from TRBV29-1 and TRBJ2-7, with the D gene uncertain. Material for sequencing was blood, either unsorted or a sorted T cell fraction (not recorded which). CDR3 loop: CSVGDLGYEQYF. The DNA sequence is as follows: TGCAGCGTTGGTGATCTGGGCTACGAGCAGTACTTC.